Presented here are 23 T cell receptor beta chains from one specimen sequenced in a study of post-analysis software for immune sequencing data. Built from TCR beta cDNA, the libraries had unique molecular identifiers in them. TCRdb processed the PCR reads anew with MiXCR; each CDR3 protein has one entry. This sample carries 150,000 or so distinct CDR3 sequences, around 36% of them seen once, and the ten largest clones take around 30%. The input for sequencing was blood, taken after autologous hematopoietic stem cell transplantation. The source is a girl under 18 with multiple sclerosis.

This sequence joins TRBV5-1 and TRBJ2-6; D gene unclear. This CDR3 comprises 13 residues. CDR1 is SGHRS and CDR2 is YFSETQ in the germline V gene. The V end lost 4 bases, the J end lost 4 bases, and 6 bases lay between the germline ends. CDR3 in amino acids: CASSPEGANVLTF. CDR3 in DNA: TGCGCCAGCAGCCCGGAGGGGGCCAACGTCCTGACTTTC. Full variable domain (rest looked up from reference TRBV5-1 and TRBJ2-6): KAGVTQTPRYLIKTRGQQVTLSCSPISGHRSVSWYQQTPGQGLQFLFEYFSETQRNKGNFPGRFSGRQFSNSRSEMNVSTLELGDSALYLCASSPEGANVLTFGAGSRLTVL.

The chain links TRBV6-2 or TRBV6-3 to TRBJ1-2; 8 positions match TRBD1. This CDR3 is 12 amino acids long. Losses at the gene ends were 6 bases for V and 5 bases for J; bases not matched to a gene: 2. Germline CDR1 reads MNHEY; CDR2 reads SVGEGT. This CDR3 reads CASRRQGYGYTF. DNA for the CDR3: TGTGCCAGCAGGCGACAGGGGTATGGCTACACCTTC.

This clonotype was counted only a few times. The chain links TRBV4-3 to TRBJ2-3; no definite D call. V gave up 0 bases and J gave up 1 base, with 14 bases separating them. The CDR3 is made up of 17 amino acids. Germline CDR1 and CDR2: LGHNA and YSLEER. The CDR3 DNA follows: TGCGCCAGCAGCCAAGATTTATCCGGACCCGGCACAGATACGCAGTATTTT. Its translation: CASSQDLSGPGTDTQYF.

V and J are TRBV29-1 and TRBJ2-1, with a weak D call TRBD1 (6 bases). The J call may not be correct, given that the DNA end is closer to TRBJ2-7. CDR1 SQVTM and CDR2 ANQGSEA come from the germline V gene. This CDR3 has 12 residues. The CDR3 here is CSVQGSYNEQYF. CDR3 coding DNA: TGCAGCGTTCAGGGGTCCTACAATGAGCAGTACTTC.

This clonotype was seen a single time. This may arise from a read error, as a much more abundant clone is one base away. The chain is built from TRBV20-1 and TRBJ2-3; TRBD1 agrees at 10 bases. The CDR3 is 14 residues long. CDR1 and CDR2 from the germline V gene are DFQATT and SNEGSKA (reference sequence). J gave up 4 bases and V 7 bases, and 8 bases lay outside the gene matches. The CDR3, as DNA: TGCAGTGTACCAGGACAGGGGGTAGCAGATACGCAGTATTTT. Amino acids: CSVPGQGVADTQYF.

V gene TRBV24-1 combines with J gene TRBJ1-4; the D gene is possibly TRBD1 (5 bases). CDR1 and CDR2 from the germline V gene are KGHDR and SFDVKD. Trimming stripped 7 bases from V and 7 bases from J, with 12 bases between. This CDR3 is built from 13 residues. The CDR3 loop is CATSGGSGEKLFF. The CDR3 nucleotides read TGTGCCACCAGCGGGGGGAGCGGTGAAAAACTGTTTTTT.

V gene TRBV20-1 combines with J gene TRBJ1-4; a weak D match, TRBD1 (6 bases). Germline-derived CDR1 and CDR2 are DFQATT and SNEGSKA (reference sequence). CDR3 length equals 14 residues. The V end was cut by 5 bases, the J end by 0 bases, with 10 bases between. This CDR3 reads CSAGQLSTNEKLFF. The CDR3 DNA sequence: TGCAGTGCTGGACAGCTGTCAACTAATGAAAAACTGTTTTTT.

This chain connects TRBV21-1 to TRBJ1-2; the table's D call of TRBD1 was not tested on the DNA. TRBV21-1 is termed a pseudogene. The CDR3 runs 15 residues. CDR3 in amino acids: CASSKKGTANYGYTF. The CDR3 DNA reads as TGTGCCAGCAGCAAAAAAGGGACAGCTAACTATGGCTACACCTTC.

This clonotype was seen a handful of times. The chain uses TRBV25-1 and TRBJ2-1; 10 bases agree with TRBD2. Trimming removed 1 base from V and 6 bases from J; junction bases left unmatched: 9. CDR1 and CDR2 (germline): MGHDK, SYGVNS. This CDR3 has 17 amino acids. CDR3 bases: TGTGCCAGCAGTGAATTCTTCCTAGCGGGGGAAGCCAATGAGCAGTTCTTC. Residues: CASSEFFLAGEANEQFF.

This clonotype showed up just a few times. DNA of the CDR3: TGTGCCAGCAGCCCCCAACTAGCGCCCTCCTACGAGCAGTACTTC. Encoded protein: CASSPQLAPSYEQYF. The chain couples TRBV9 to TRBJ2-7; 7 bases are a match to TRBD2. Trimming cost V 4 bases and J 0 bases; bases outside gene matches: 7. The CDR3 loop spans 15 amino acids. Germline CDR1 SGDLS, CDR2 YYNGEE.

The chain is built from TRBV12-3 or TRBV12-4 and TRBJ1-5, with no clear D. The CDR3 runs to 15 residues. V was clipped by 1 base and J by 4 bases, with 11 bases between them. The CDR3 loop reads CASSLGWAPNQPQHF. The CDR3 nucleotides read TGTGCCAGCAGTTTAGGCTGGGCCCCAAATCAGCCCCAGCATTTT.

V usage is TRBV15 and J usage is TRBJ2-5, with a weak D call TRBD1 (6 bases). V was trimmed by 3 bases and J by 5 bases, leaving 16 bases between them. Germline CDR1 is LNHNV and CDR2 is YYDKDF (reference sequence). This CDR3 region has 15 residues. CDR3 loop: CATSSLTGTAETQYF. The CDR3 bases are TGTGCCACCAGCAGTCTCACAGGGACGGCCGAGACCCAGTACTTC.

This rearrangement joins TRBV7-3 to TRBJ2-3; 7 bases are shared with TRBD2. Trimming at V came to 5 bases and at J to 4 bases, leaving 9 bases not matched to a gene. The V gene's germline CDR1 is SGHTA and CDR2 FQGTGA. This CDR3 region has 15 residues. The CDR3 spells CASSPVGGLADTQYF. DNA for the CDR3: TGTGCCAGCAGCCCCGTGGGGGGGTTAGCAGATACGCAGTATTTT.

The rearrangement uses TRBV5-1 and TRBJ2-3; TRBD2 might be the D (5 bases). CDR1 is SGHRS, CDR2 YFSETQ, per germline. The V end was cut by 2 bases, the J end by 3 bases, with 13 bases between. This CDR3 spans 15 amino acids. This chain's CDR3 is CASSFSAGSTDTQYF. CDR3 sequence (DNA): TGCGCCAGCAGCTTCTCTGCGGGCTCGACAGATACGCAGTATTTT.

The table lists this clonotype with a count of one. Possible read error: a much larger clone is one base away. The chain employs TRBV6-5 and TRBJ2-7; TRBD1 matches 11 bases. Germline V gives CDR1 MNHEY, CDR2 SVGAGI. The CDR3 is 16 amino acids. CDR3 in amino acids: CTSSLGGTGGSYEQYF. CDR3 DNA: TGTACCAGCAGTTTGGGTGGGACAGGGGGGTCCTACGAGCAGTACTTC.

The chain has TRBV29-1 and TRBJ2-2; 8 bases match TRBD1. Trimming took 7 bases from V and 6 from J; bases not matched to a gene: 10. Looked up from germline, CDR1 is SQVTM and CDR2 is ANQGSEA. The CDR3 totals 14 residues. The CDR3 spells CSARTGQVAGELFF. The DNA of the CDR3 is TGCAGCGCCCGGACAGGGCAGGTCGCCGGGGAGCTGTTTTTT.

This chain connects TRBV7-9 to TRBJ2-5; D unresolved. This CDR3 is built from 14 residues. CDR1 is SEHNR, CDR2 FQNEAQ, per germline (reference sequence). V was trimmed by 0 bases and J by 2 bases, leaving 7 bases between them. CDR3 DNA: TGTGCCAGCAGCTTAGCGGCGAGACAAGAGACCCAGTACTTC. This sequence encodes CASSLAARQETQYF.

This clonotype was picked up many times. J is TRBJ2-1 and V is TRBV12-3 or TRBV12-4; 8 nucleotides match TRBD2. V gave up 3 bases and J gave up 10 bases; unmatched junction bases: 2. CDR3 length equals 12 residues. The CDR3 coding sequence is TGTGCCAGCAGTTTTGGCGGGGGGGAGCAGTTCTTC. Its protein is CASSFGGGEQFF.

The CDR3 here is CATSGLAGGEQFF. DNA for the CDR3: TGTGCCACCTCGGGGCTAGCGGGAGGCGAGCAGTTCTTC. This chain joins TRBV24-1 and TRBJ2-1; 11 bases line up with TRBD2. There are 13 residues in the CDR3. Germline trimming cut 9 bases from V and 10 bases from J; bases unmatched to any gene: 7. Germline V gives CDR1 KGHDR, CDR2 SFDVKD.

The chain employs TRBV20-1 and TRBJ1-4, with 8 nucleotides matching TRBD1. The germline V gene has CDR1 DFQATT and CDR2 SNEGSKA (reference sequence). The CDR3 has 13 amino acids. The ends lost 6 bases at V and 0 bases at J; junction bases unmatched: 0. The CDR3 DNA reads as TGCAGTGCCAGGGGGCCAACTAATGAAAAACTGTTTTTT. Its protein product is CSARGPTNEKLFF.

This clonotype turned up a few times. V and J are TRBV4-2 and TRBJ1-5, with 11 bases that match TRBD1. CDR1 LGHNA and CDR2 YNFKEQ come from the germline V gene. CDR3 size: 16 residues. With 0 bases clipped from V and 4 bases from J, the junction kept 2 bases outside the gene matches. The CDR3 here is CASSQEGQGGNQPQHF. CDR3 DNA sequence: TGTGCCAGCAGCCAAGAGGGACAGGGGGGGAATCAGCCCCAGCATTTT.

In this sample, this clonotype turned up a few times. The CDR3: CASSPAAGKNGYTF. The CDR3, as DNA: TGCGCCAGCAGCCCCGCGGCGGGGAAAAATGGCTACACCTTC. The chain is built from TRBV4-3 and TRBJ1-2, with unresolved D. Trimming cost V 4 bases and J 6 bases, with 15 bases left between them. The CDR3 loop spans 14 amino acids. Germline V gene lookup returns CDR1 LGHNA and CDR2 YSLEER.

The V and J genes are TRBV24-1 and TRBJ2-3; tentative D call: TRBD1 (7 bases). Trimming pared 1 base from V and 4 bases from J, leaving 20 bases between. CDR1 and CDR2 from the germline V gene are KGHDR and SFDVKD. This CDR3 spans 18 amino acids. CDR3: CATSDFLGGDRVPDTQYF. The CDR3 coding sequence is TGTGCCACCAGTGATTTCCTCGGGGGAGACAGGGTACCAGATACGCAGTATTTT.